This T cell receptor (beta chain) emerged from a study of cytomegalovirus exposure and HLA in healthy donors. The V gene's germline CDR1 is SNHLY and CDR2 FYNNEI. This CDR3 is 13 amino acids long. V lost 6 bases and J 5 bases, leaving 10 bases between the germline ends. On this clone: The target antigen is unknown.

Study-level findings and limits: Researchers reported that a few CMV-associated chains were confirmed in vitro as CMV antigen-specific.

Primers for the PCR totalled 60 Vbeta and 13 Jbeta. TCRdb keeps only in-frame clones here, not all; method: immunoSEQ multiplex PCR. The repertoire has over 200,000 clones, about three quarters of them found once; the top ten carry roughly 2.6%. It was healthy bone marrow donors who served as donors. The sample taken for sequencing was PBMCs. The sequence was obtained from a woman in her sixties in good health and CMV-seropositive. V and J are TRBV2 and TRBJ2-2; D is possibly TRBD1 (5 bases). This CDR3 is CASRGRGTGELFF. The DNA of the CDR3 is TGTGCCAGCAGGGGGCGCGGTACCGGGGAGCTGTTTTTT.